The 17 T cell receptor beta chains below come from one sample, sequenced in a study of T cell clones after liver transplantation. TCRdb keeps only in-frame clones here, not all; method: immunoSEQ multiplex PCR. The sample has about 99,000 clones, approximately 78% seen once. Source: CD4+ T cells from blood, taken before liver transplant. The receptors derive from a human donor who received a liver transplant.

V gene TRBV11-2 combines with J gene TRBJ2-7; either TRBD1 or TRBD2 may supply D (5 bases each). V was clipped by 1 base and J by 2 bases, with 12 bases between them. The CDR3 is made up of 15 amino acids. CDR1 is SGHAT and CDR2 is FQNNGV in the germline V gene. CDR3 DNA sequence: TGTGCCAGCAGCTTAGGGACCGGGGCCCCCTACGAGCAGTACTTC. Translating it yields CASSLGTGAPYEQYF.

The rearrangement links TRBV4-1 to TRBJ2-3; 7 nucleotides match TRBD1. With 4 bases clipped from V and 2 bases from J, the junction kept 9 bases outside the gene matches. Germline V gene sequence: CDR1 MGHRA, CDR2 YSYEKL. The CDR3 runs to 16 residues. CDR3 bases: TGCGCCAGCAGCCTTACAGGGGACCCATACACAGATACGCAGTATTTT. It is translated as CASSLTGDPYTDTQYF.

The chain joins TRBV10-3 to TRBJ1-3; TRBD1 is a possible D gene (5 bases). The V gene lost 4 bases and the J gene lost 6 bases, with 10 bases spanning the gap. The germline V gene encodes CDR1 ENHRY and CDR2 SYGVKD. CDR3 length: 13 amino acids. The CDR3 bases are TGTGCCATCAGTGGGGGGGTGGAAAACACCATATATTTT. It is translated as CAISGGVENTIYF.

J is TRBJ1-5 and V is TRBV28, with TRBD1 matching over 8 bases. This CDR3 is built from 14 residues. Germline CDR1 is MDHEN and CDR2 is SYDVKM. V shed 1 base and J 7 bases; nucleotides not matched to a gene: 3. The CDR3 sequence is CASSLFGQGQPQHF. The CDR3 DNA follows: TGTGCCAGCAGTTTATTCGGACAGGGCCAGCCCCAGCATTTT.

This clone appeared a single time. At one end the junction does not follow the germline gene, possibly because of a read error. The genes are TRBV6-7 and TRBJ1-2; tentative D call: TRBD1 (5 bases). Being an ORF, TRBV6-7 has a function that is uncertain. The CDR3 has 13 amino acids. This CDR3 reads CANSYGGVVGYTF. CDR3 DNA sequence: TGTGCCAACAGTTACGGGGGAGTGGTGGGCTACACCTTC.

This chain joins TRBV20-1 and TRBJ1-5; D unresolved. The V and J ends lost 5 bases and 5 bases respectively, with 7 bases between them. From germline, CDR1 is DFQATT and CDR2 SNEGSKA (reference sequence). The CDR3 covers 11 residues. The CDR3 region has the DNA TGCAGTGCTCTTGGGGATCAGCCCCAGCATTTT. It codes for CSALGDQPQHF.

The chain couples TRBV19 to TRBJ2-2; no firm D call. Germline CDR1 reads LNHDA; CDR2 reads SQIVND (reference sequence). The CDR3 runs 19 residues. Trimming cost V 0 bases and J 5 bases, with 22 bases left between them. CDR3 loop: CASSIDLRRQPAVTGELFF. CDR3 sequence (DNA): TGTGCCAGTAGTATAGATCTAAGGCGGCAGCCCGCGGTTACCGGGGAGCTGTTTTTT.

The chain is built from TRBV19 and TRBJ2-3; D ambiguous. CDR1 and CDR2 (germline): LNHDA, SQIVND (reference sequence). The CDR3 runs 13 residues. V was cut by 4 bases and J by 3 bases, with 8 bases left in between. The CDR3 nucleotides read TGTGCCAGTAGTAAGGAACGGACAGATACGCAGTATTTT. It translates to CASSKERTDTQYF.

The chain employs TRBV7-9 and TRBJ2-7; a possible D gene is TRBD2 (5 bases). The CDR3 spans 11 residues. The V gene's germline CDR1 is SEHNR and CDR2 FQNEAQ (reference sequence). V lost 2 bases to trimming and J lost 9 bases, with 8 bases between them. The CDR3 bases are TGTGCCAGCAGCTTACCGGGGAGGCAGTACTTC. This sequence encodes CASSLPGRQYF. Full variable domain (rest looked up from reference TRBV7-9 and TRBJ2-7): DTGVSQNPRHKITKRGQNVTFRCDPISEHNRLYWYRQTLGQGPEFLTYFQNEAQLEKSRLLSDRFSAERPKGSFSTLEIQRTEQGDSAMYLCASSLPGRQYFGPGTRLTVT.

This sequence joins TRBV7-2 and TRBJ2-3, with 14 bases lining up with TRBD2. The trim removed 3 bases at V and 6 bases at J, leaving 2 bases unmatched. Germline assignment: CDR1 SGHTA and CDR2 FQGNSA. The CDR3 loop spans 15 amino acids. For the CDR3, the DNA is TGTGCCAGCAGCTTGACTAGCGGGAGGGATGATACGCAGTATTTT. Protein: CASSLTSGRDDTQYF.

This sequence joins TRBV28 and TRBJ2-7; D uncertain. CDR1 and CDR2 (germline): MDHEN, SYDVKM. This CDR3 has 13 residues. V lost 6 bases to trimming and J lost 4 bases, with 13 bases between them. CDR3 protein: CASSLEVSYEQYF. The CDR3 bases are TGTGCCAGCAGCCTGGAAGTGTCGTACGAGCAGTACTTC. The complete variable domain, with remaining parts taken from reference TRBV28 and TRBJ2-7, reads DVKVTQSSRYLVKRTGEKVFLECVQDMDHENMFWYRQDPGLGLRLIYFSYDVKMKEKGDIPEGYSVSREKKERFSLILESASTNQTSMYLCASSLEVSYEQYFGPGTRLTVT.

V is TRBV9 and J is TRBJ1-6, with TRBD1 matching over 8 bases. The CDR3 length is 17 residues. Germline trimming cut 3 bases from V and 7 bases from J; bases unmatched to any gene: 12. CDR1 and CDR2 from the germline V gene are SGDLS and YYNGEE. CDR3 sequence (DNA): TGTGCCAGCAGCGCCAGCGGGGCAGGGGGCGGAAATTCACCCCTCCACTTT. Its translation is CASSASGAGGGNSPLHF.

The V and J genes are TRBV14 and TRBJ2-5, with D tentatively TRBD1 (7 bases). With 0 bases removed from V and 4 bases from J, the gap between germline ends came to 18 bases. The CDR3 runs 17 residues. Per germline, CDR1 SGHDN and CDR2 FVKESK. CDR3 DNA: TGTGCCAGCAGCCAAGATTTGACTAGGAGGGGGCGAGAGACCCAGTACTTC. Its translation is CASSQDLTRRGRETQYF.

The chain recombines TRBV7-2 with TRBJ2-7, with D perhaps matching TRBD2 (6 bases). Germline CDR1 and CDR2: SGHTA and FQGNSA. Trimming shortened V by 5 bases and J by 2 bases, and 16 bases separated the two germline ends. The CDR3 loop spans 15 amino acids. The CDR3 is CASSHLAPPTYEQYF. CDR3 coding DNA: TGTGCCAGCAGCCATCTAGCGCCGCCCACCTACGAGCAGTACTTC.

This chain joins TRBV27 and TRBJ1-4; 8 bases align to TRBD1. The V and J ends lost 3 bases and 7 bases, in that order; junction bases with no gene match: 4. This CDR3 has 14 amino acids. CDR1 and CDR2 (germline): MNHEY, SMNVEV (reference sequence). DNA for the CDR3: TGTGCCAGCAGTTTCAGGGGGCGAAGTGAAAAACTGTTTTTT. Translating it yields CASSFRGRSEKLFF.

This clone was recorded only once. A clone one base away is much larger, so this may be a read error. Other DNA sequences in the sample encode the same CDR3. V and J are TRBV7-2 and TRBJ1-1; D is unresolved. This CDR3 has 13 amino acids. Trimming stripped 0 bases from V and 1 base from J, with 3 bases between. Germline CDR1 is SGHTA and CDR2 is FQGNSA. The CDR3 is CASSLAGNTEAFF. The CDR3 DNA sequence: TGTGCCAGCAGCTTAGCCGGGAACACTGAAGCTTTCTTT.

The chain recombines TRBV19 with TRBJ1-5; no clear D. Between the trimmed V and J ends, which lost 8 bases and 0 bases, there was a span of 14 bases. From germline, CDR1 is LNHDA and CDR2 SQIVND (reference sequence). This CDR3 contains 15 residues. This chain's CDR3 is CASATRTLSNQPQHF. The CDR3 DNA is TGTGCCAGTGCAACCCGAACCCTTAGCAATCAGCCCCAGCATTTT.